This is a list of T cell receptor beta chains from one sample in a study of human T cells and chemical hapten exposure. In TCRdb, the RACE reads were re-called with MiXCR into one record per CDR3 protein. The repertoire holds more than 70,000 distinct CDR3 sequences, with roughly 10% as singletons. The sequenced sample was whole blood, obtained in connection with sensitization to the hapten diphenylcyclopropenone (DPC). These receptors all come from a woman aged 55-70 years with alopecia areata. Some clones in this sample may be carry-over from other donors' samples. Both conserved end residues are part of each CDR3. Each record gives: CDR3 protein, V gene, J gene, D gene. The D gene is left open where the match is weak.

cdr3_aa: CASRRLGGQETQYF
v_call: TRBV12-3/TRBV12-4
j_call: TRBJ2-5
d_call: NA

cdr3_aa: CASSPEQKSSYEQYF
v_call: TRBV18
j_call: TRBJ2-7
d_call: NA

cdr3_aa: CSARAAGRDRFTEAFF
v_call: TRBV20-1
j_call: TRBJ1-1
d_call: TRBD1

cdr3_aa: CASSLTGTGIFRTDTQYF
v_call: TRBV7-3
j_call: TRBJ2-3
d_call: TRBD1

cdr3_aa: CSASNSPRETQYF
v_call: TRBV20-1
j_call: TRBJ2-5
d_call: NA

cdr3_aa: CASSKRGTGTDTQYF
v_call: TRBV7-9
j_call: TRBJ2-3
d_call: NA

cdr3_aa: CASSLSQTEAFF
v_call: TRBV12-3/TRBV12-4
j_call: TRBJ1-1
d_call: NA

cdr3_aa: CASSLGASGASTDTQYF
v_call: TRBV5-1
j_call: TRBJ2-3
d_call: TRBD2

cdr3_aa: CASSPDRDYGYTF
v_call: TRBV18
j_call: TRBJ1-2
d_call: TRBD1

cdr3_aa: CASSLERDTYGYTF
v_call: TRBV5-5
j_call: TRBJ1-2
d_call: NA

cdr3_aa: CASSYSGGSTDTQYF
v_call: TRBV6-2/TRBV6-3
j_call: TRBJ2-3
d_call: NA

cdr3_aa: CASTPDRDPRRPQHF
v_call: TRBV6-1
j_call: TRBJ1-5
d_call: TRBD1

cdr3_aa: CASSLVQGGTDTQYF
v_call: TRBV5-5
j_call: TRBJ2-3
d_call: NA

cdr3_aa: CASSLRAGVSTEAFF
v_call: TRBV3-1
j_call: TRBJ1-1
d_call: NA

cdr3_aa: CAWSYSGNTIYF
v_call: TRBV30
j_call: TRBJ1-3
d_call: NA

cdr3_aa: CASSPSREVYEKLFF
v_call: TRBV7-2
j_call: TRBJ1-4
d_call: NA

cdr3_aa: CASSLDGRGPGNTIYF
v_call: TRBV5-1
j_call: TRBJ1-3
d_call: TRBD1

cdr3_aa: CASSATDTQYF
v_call: TRBV5-4
j_call: TRBJ2-3
d_call: NA

cdr3_aa: CASSVGYWDRAVFNEQFF
v_call: TRBV9
j_call: TRBJ2-1
d_call: TRBD1

cdr3_aa: CVSSPPSGGENNEQFF
v_call: TRBV18
j_call: TRBJ2-1
d_call: TRBD2

cdr3_aa: CASSAGARRGYEQYF
v_call: TRBV11-2
j_call: TRBJ2-7
d_call: NA

cdr3_aa: CSARDYRNTGELFF
v_call: TRBV20-1
j_call: TRBJ2-2
d_call: NA

cdr3_aa: CASSTNSGANVLTF
v_call: TRBV27
j_call: TRBJ2-6
d_call: NA

cdr3_aa: CASSRQGLSSPLHF
v_call: TRBV10-2
j_call: TRBJ1-6
d_call: TRBD1

cdr3_aa: CASSLTGEQPQHF
v_call: TRBV7-9
j_call: TRBJ1-5
d_call: TRBD1

cdr3_aa: CASSHGGLGNQPQHF
v_call: TRBV4-1
j_call: TRBJ1-5
d_call: NA

cdr3_aa: CASSQDSLFRNTIYF
v_call: TRBV6-6
j_call: TRBJ1-3
d_call: NA

cdr3_aa: CASSGTPTTYEQYF
v_call: TRBV4-1
j_call: TRBJ2-7
d_call: NA

cdr3_aa: CASSRPGTWEKLFF
v_call: TRBV12-3/TRBV12-4
j_call: TRBJ1-4
d_call: NA

cdr3_aa: CASSLGLPDYEQYF
v_call: TRBV11-2
j_call: TRBJ2-7
d_call: NA

cdr3_aa: CASSPVDRFEQYF
v_call: TRBV27
j_call: TRBJ2-7
d_call: NA

cdr3_aa: CSAPTDNTEAFF
v_call: TRBV20-1
j_call: TRBJ1-1
d_call: NA

cdr3_aa: CAISRPLAGGSDTQYF
v_call: TRBV10-3
j_call: TRBJ2-3
d_call: TRBD2

cdr3_aa: CASSYAGGPIYEQYF
v_call: TRBV27
j_call: TRBJ2-7
d_call: TRBD2

cdr3_aa: CASSATGRLSNEKLFF
v_call: TRBV18
j_call: TRBJ1-4
d_call: TRBD1

cdr3_aa: CSVLYRGLGNEQFF
v_call: TRBV29-1
j_call: TRBJ2-1
d_call: TRBD1

cdr3_aa: CASSGIGTDTQYF
v_call: TRBV10-1
j_call: TRBJ2-3
d_call: NA

cdr3_aa: CASSSDRGHGYTF
v_call: TRBV12-3/TRBV12-4
j_call: TRBJ1-2
d_call: TRBD1

cdr3_aa: CASSLGTEETQYF
v_call: TRBV11-2
j_call: TRBJ2-5
d_call: NA

cdr3_aa: CASSGGLAKNIQYF
v_call: TRBV2
j_call: TRBJ2-4
d_call: TRBD2

cdr3_aa: CASSRMDAVYGYTF
v_call: TRBV7-6
j_call: TRBJ1-2
d_call: NA

cdr3_aa: CASSPTWAGELFF
v_call: TRBV2
j_call: TRBJ2-2
d_call: NA

cdr3_aa: CSAPGLLAGSTDTQYF
v_call: TRBV20-1
j_call: TRBJ2-3
d_call: TRBD2

cdr3_aa: CASSRTGTGELFF
v_call: TRBV9
j_call: TRBJ2-2
d_call: TRBD1

cdr3_aa: CASSPYNSPLHF
v_call: TRBV27
j_call: TRBJ1-6
d_call: NA

cdr3_aa: CSVPRSSYEQYF
v_call: TRBV29-1
j_call: TRBJ2-7
d_call: NA

cdr3_aa: CASSLARGGGQPQHF
v_call: TRBV7-8
j_call: TRBJ1-5
d_call: NA

cdr3_aa: CSADPSGPYNEQFF
v_call: TRBV20-1
j_call: TRBJ2-1
d_call: TRBD2

cdr3_aa: CASSRGTSGFTDTQYF
v_call: TRBV11-3
j_call: TRBJ2-3
d_call: TRBD2